This is a list of T cell receptor beta chains from one sample in a study of blood T cell repertoires in COVID-19. Clones were sequenced by immunoSEQ multiplex PCR, and TCRdb holds only the in-frame ones, with some missing. The sample holds some 420,000 clones, around 91% seen once. The specimen sequenced was PBMCs or T cells enriched from blood (not recorded which). The receptors originated from a man in his thirties or forties who had recovered from COVID-19. Each CDR3 is given with its conserved first and last residue. The D gene is left open where the match is weak. For some rows the clone size is stated as once, few or many, or as a class when expanded; others skip it.

d_call	v_call	clone_size	j_call	cdr3_length	cdr3_nt	cdr3_aa
NA	TRBV13	once	TRBJ2-5	15	TGTGCCAGCAGCCGCCTTTCGTACGGCCAAGAGACCCAGTACTTC	CASSRLSYGQETQYF
NA	TRBV28	once	TRBJ2-5	13	TGTGCCAGCAGTTCGTCGGAGGAGGAGACCCAGTACTTC	CASSSSEEETQYF
NA	TRBV4-1	NA	TRBJ2-7	12	TGCGCCAGCAGCCCAGACCTGCGGGTGCAGTACTTC	CASSPDLRVQYF
TRBD1	TRBV6-5	NA	TRBJ1-4	15	TGTGCCACCAGGACAGGGCCTTCAACTAATGAAAAACTGTTTTTT	CATRTGPSTNEKLFF
TRBD2	TRBV28	NA	TRBJ2-3	17	TGTGCCAGCAGTTTGGGGACTAGCGGGAGCGAGTCAGATACGCAGTATTTT	CASSLGTSGSESDTQYF
NA	TRBV30	once	TRBJ2-7	14	TGTGCCTGGACTCGACACGGAAAATCCTACGAGCAGTACTTC	CAWTRHGKSYEQYF
NA	TRBV3-1/TRBV3-2	NA	TRBJ2-6	17	TGTGCCAGCAGCCAAGATACGGCGGCCTCTGGGGCCAACGTCCTGACTTTC	CASSQDTAASGANVLTF
NA	TRBV7-6	NA	TRBJ2-7	15	TGTGCCAGCAGCCGCACAGGGTTAGGGATATACGAGCAGTACTTC	CASSRTGLGIYEQYF
TRBD2	TRBV6-5	NA	TRBJ2-5	15	TGTGCCAGCAGTATAGCGGGAGGGAACGCGGGGACCCAGTACTTC	CASSIAGGNAGTQYF
NA	TRBV19	once	TRBJ1-5	17	TGTGCCAGTAGTATAGGGCTTGGCCAAGGAGGCAATCAGCCCCAGCATTTT	CASSIGLGQGGNQPQHF
NA	TRBV27	NA	TRBJ1-1	15	TGTGCCAGCAGTTTAATGTCCCCGGCGGACACTGAAGCTTTCTTT	CASSLMSPADTEAFF
NA	TRBV30	NA	TRBJ1-2	13	TGTGCCTGGAGCCTCGACAGTTACTATGGCTACACCTTC	CAWSLDSYYGYTF
NA	TRBV12-3/TRBV12-4	once	TRBJ1-1	13	TGTGCCAGCAGTTCAGGCGGAGGGTTGCGGGCTTTCTTT	CASSSGGGLRAFF
NA	TRBV14	NA	TRBJ2-7	14	TGTGCCAGCAGCCAAGATGACACGCCAGGGGAGCAGTACTTC	CASSQDDTPGEQYF
TRBD2	TRBV2	once	TRBJ2-7	14	TGTGCCAGCAGTGTACGGGAGGGGTTATACGAGCAGTACTTC	CASSVREGLYEQYF
TRBD1	TRBV10-2	NA	TRBJ1-1	13	TGCGCCAGCAGAAGGGGGCAGAACACTGAAGCTTTCTTT	CASRRGQNTEAFF
NA	TRBV7-9	few	TRBJ2-1	14	TGTGCCAGCAGAAGGGGTAGAGCCTTCAATGAGCAGTTCTTC	CASRRGRAFNEQFF
NA	TRBV5-1	NA	TRBJ1-6	14	TGCGCCAGCAGCTCGGCAACAGAAAATTCACCCCTCCACTTT	CASSSATENSPLHF
NA	TRBV5-5	NA	TRBJ2-2	14	TGTGCCAGCAGCGGGAGTCAATACACCGGGGAGCTGTTTTTT	CASSGSQYTGELFF
NA	TRBV28	NA	TRBJ1-1	14	TGTGCCAGCACCTCAGGAGGGGAAGTCACTGAAGCTTTCTTT	CASTSGGEVTEAFF
TRBD2	TRBV12-3/TRBV12-4	NA	TRBJ2-4	13	TGTGCCAGCACCTCCGGGACTAGCGGGGTTCAGTACTTC	CASTSGTSGVQYF
TRBD1	TRBV30	NA	TRBJ1-5	14	TGTGCCTGGAGTGGAGGGACAGGGGGTCAGCCCCAGCATTTT	CAWSGGTGGQPQHF
NA	TRBV3-1/TRBV3-2	NA	TRBJ2-7	17	TGTGCCAGCAGCCTAACCCGGGGGGCAGAGAATTCCTACGAGCAGTACTTC	CASSLTRGAENSYEQYF
NA	TRBV6-6	NA	TRBJ1-3	12	TGTGCCAGCAGTCCCCAGGGAAACACCATATATTTT	CASSPQGNTIYF
NA	TRBV20-1	NA	TRBJ2-1	11	TGCAGTGCTAGCCTCCTGACTTCACAGTTCTTC	CSASLLTSQFF
TRBD1	TRBV30	NA	TRBJ1-2	13	TGTGCCTGGAGTGCCGGGACAGAGGATGGCTACACCTTC	CAWSAGTEDGYTF
TRBD2	TRBV3-1/TRBV3-2	NA	TRBJ2-5	17	TGTGCCAGCAGCCAAGGAACTAGCGGGAGGTTGTGGGAGACCCAGTACTTC	CASSQGTSGRLWETQYF
TRBD2	TRBV4-2	NA	TRBJ2-1	17	TGTGCCAGCAGCCAAGTAGGGTTGGGACTAGCAGACAATGAGCAGTTCTTC	CASSQVGLGLADNEQFF
TRBD2	TRBV5-1	NA	TRBJ2-3	16	TGCGCCAGCAGTTCGACTAGCGTCGGGGGTACAGATACGCAGTATTTT	CASSSTSVGGTDTQYF
TRBD2	TRBV6-5	NA	TRBJ2-7	14	TGTGCCAGCAGCTCGGGACTAGCCTCCTACGAGCAGTACTTC	CASSSGLASYEQYF
NA	TRBV7-6	NA	TRBJ2-5	13	TGTGCCAGCAGCTTACTAGCATCGGAGACCCAGTACTTC	CASSLLASETQYF
NA	TRBV29-1	few	TRBJ1-1	13	TGCAGCGTTGTGTTGACCCTAGGGGCTGAAGCTTTCTTT	CSVVLTLGAEAFF
TRBD2	TRBV27	NA	TRBJ2-2	14	TGTGCCAGCAGTTCCTCACTAGCGCACGGGGAGCTGTTTTTT	CASSSSLAHGELFF